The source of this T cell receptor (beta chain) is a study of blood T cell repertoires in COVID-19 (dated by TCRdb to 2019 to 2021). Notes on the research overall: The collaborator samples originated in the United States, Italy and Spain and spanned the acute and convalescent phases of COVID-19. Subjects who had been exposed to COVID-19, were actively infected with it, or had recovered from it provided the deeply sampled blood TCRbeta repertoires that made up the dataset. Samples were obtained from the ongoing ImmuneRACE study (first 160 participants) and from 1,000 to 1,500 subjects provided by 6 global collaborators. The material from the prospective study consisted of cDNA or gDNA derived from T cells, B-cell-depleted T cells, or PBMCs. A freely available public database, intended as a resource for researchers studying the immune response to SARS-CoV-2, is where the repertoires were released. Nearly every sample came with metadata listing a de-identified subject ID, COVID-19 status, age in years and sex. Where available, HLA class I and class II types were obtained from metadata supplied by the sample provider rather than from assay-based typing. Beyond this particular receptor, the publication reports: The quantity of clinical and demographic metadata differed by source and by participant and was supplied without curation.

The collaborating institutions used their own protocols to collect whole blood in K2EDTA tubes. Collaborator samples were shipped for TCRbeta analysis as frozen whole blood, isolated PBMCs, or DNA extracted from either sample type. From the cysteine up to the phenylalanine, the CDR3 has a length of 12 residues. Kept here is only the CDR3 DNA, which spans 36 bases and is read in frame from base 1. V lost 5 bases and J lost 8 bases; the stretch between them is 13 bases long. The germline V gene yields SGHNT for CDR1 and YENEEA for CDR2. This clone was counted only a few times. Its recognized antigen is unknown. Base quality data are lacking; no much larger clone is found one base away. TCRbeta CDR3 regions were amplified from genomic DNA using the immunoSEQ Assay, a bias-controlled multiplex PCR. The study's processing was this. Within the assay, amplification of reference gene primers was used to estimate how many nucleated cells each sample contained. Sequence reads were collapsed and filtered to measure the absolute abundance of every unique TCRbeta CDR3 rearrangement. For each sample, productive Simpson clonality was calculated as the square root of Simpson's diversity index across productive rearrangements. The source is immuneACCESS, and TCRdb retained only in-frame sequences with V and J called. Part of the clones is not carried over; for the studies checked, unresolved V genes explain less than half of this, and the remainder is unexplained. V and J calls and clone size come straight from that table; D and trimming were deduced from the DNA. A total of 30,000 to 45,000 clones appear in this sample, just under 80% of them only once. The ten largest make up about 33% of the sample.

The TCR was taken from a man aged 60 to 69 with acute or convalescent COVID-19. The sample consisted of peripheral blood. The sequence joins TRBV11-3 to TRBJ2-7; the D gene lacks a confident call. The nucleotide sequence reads TGTGCCAGCAGCGTGACAATGGGTCAGCAGTACTTC. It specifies CASSVTMGQQYF.